This T cell receptor (beta chain) was identified during a study of blood T cells in healthy people across ages (dated by TCRdb to the mid-2010s). Turning to the overall study: In model experiments, template switching captured about one uniquely barcoded TCR beta cDNA molecule for every two T cells. To track age-related changes in TCR beta repertoire diversity, the study relied on deep sequencing normalized with unique cDNA molecular identifiers. Four age groups were formed from the donors: young (average approximately 17 years), middle-aged (less than 40), aged (62) and long-lived (more than 75). To avoid experimental bias, donors of different ages were distributed randomly across sequencing lanes. For two donors (one aged 18 to 29 and one aged 80 or older), the study analyzed two additional independent replicas of 1 million unique cDNA reads from the same blood draw.

Library creation used 5' RACE. A second PCR of roughly 7 to 12 cycles was run with a J-beta primer mix and a sample-barcoded 5' primer. A template-switch 5' adaptor carrying 12 random nucleotides introduced a unique molecular identifier onto each TCR beta cDNA molecule. At least 2.5 million CDR3-containing paired-end reads were obtained from each sample. The Mint cDNA synthesis kit, primed by a TRBC-specific oligonucleotide, was used to synthesize first-strand cDNA from all RNA. Following uracil-DNA glycosylase treatment, a first 18-cycle PCR with universal primers M1SS and BC2_uni_R was performed on all cDNA. The authors' pipeline ran thus. Normalization of each sample was performed by random selection of 1 million high-quality reads, each carrying a distinct molecular identifier. Reads sharing molecular identifiers were discarded rather than binned into consensus sequences. MiTCR, run with a Q25 quality threshold and the strictest error-elimination algorithm, handled CDR3 identification, clonotype clustering and error correction. A nonparametric unseen species model with Euler transformation was used to estimate a lower bound on total TCR beta diversity. TCRdb trimmed the raw reads at Q25, called clones with MiXCR and kept productive beta chains. All rows with the same CDR3 protein become a single entry with the most common DNA and genes. The V and J calls were not made by the authors but by TCRdb's processing. This sample lists approximately 1,700,000 distinct CDR3 sequences; roughly two fifths were detected once. Under 30% of the sample belongs to the ten largest clones.

Broader findings and caveats from the paper: The long-lived group showed more naive CD4+ T cells, fewer expanded clones and increased TCR diversity than the aged group, suggesting age selection. A strong correlation was found between observed TCR beta diversity and the percentage of naive T cells measured by flow cytometry. Estimates of total diversity based on one million sequenced T cells were considered lower bounds and underestimates. Because the CMV infection status of the donors was unknown, age-related changes in expanded clonotypes may potentially have been confounded. Bulk unsorted PBMC profiling prevented conclusive comparison of naive and antigen-experienced compartments. Observed TCR beta diversity per million T cells fell roughly linearly with age, and a significant reduction was already apparent by age around 40.

Relative to germline, V is 5 bases shorter and J is 0 bases shorter, with 11 bases between their ends. Including cysteine and phenylalanine, the CDR3 has 14 amino acids. Only the CDR3 region is kept as DNA, spanning 42 bases read in frame from base 1. Based on the germline V gene, the CDR1 and CDR2 sequences are MNHEY and SVGAGI. On this clonotype: Its antigen is still unknown. Base-call qualities are not available, and no considerably larger clone is one nucleotide away.

Systemically healthy Caucasian individuals from Russia, 39 in total and aged roughly 6 to 100 years, were included as donors. Ten milliliters of peripheral blood were drawn from each donor into EDTA-treated Vacutainer tubes. Ficoll-Paque density-gradient centrifugation was used to isolate PBMCs, with at least 6.5 million per sample. Trizol reagent was used to extract total RNA from PBMCs, with at least 6 micrograms per sample. For every donor, flow cytometry on a PBMC aliquot measured the percentage of naive CD45RAhigh/CD27high T cells. This receptor was obtained from a human donor in good health. This receptor chain uses TRBV6-5 and TRBJ2-7; the D gene cannot be named for sure. The sequencing sample was made of blood. The CDR3 region reads CASSPLGLSYEQYF. In nucleotides, the sequence is TGTGCCAGCAGTCCCCTTGGGCTCTCCTACGAGCAGTACTTC.